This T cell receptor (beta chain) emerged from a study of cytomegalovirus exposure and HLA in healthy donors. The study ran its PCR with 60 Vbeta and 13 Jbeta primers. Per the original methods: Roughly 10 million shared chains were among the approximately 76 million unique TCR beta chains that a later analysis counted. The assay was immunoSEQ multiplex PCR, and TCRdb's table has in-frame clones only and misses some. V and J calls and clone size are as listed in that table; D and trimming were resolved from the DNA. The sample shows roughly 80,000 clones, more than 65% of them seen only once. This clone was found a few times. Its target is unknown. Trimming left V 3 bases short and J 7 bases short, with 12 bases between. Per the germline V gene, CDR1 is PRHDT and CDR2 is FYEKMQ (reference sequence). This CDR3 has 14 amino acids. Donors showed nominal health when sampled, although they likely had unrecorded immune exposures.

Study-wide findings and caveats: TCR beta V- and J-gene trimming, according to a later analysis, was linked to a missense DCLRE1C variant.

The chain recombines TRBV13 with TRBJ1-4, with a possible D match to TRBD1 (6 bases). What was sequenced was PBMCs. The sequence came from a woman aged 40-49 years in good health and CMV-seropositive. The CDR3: CASSFRGNSEKLFF. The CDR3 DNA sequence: TGTGCCAGCAGCTTCAGGGGAAACAGTGAAAAACTGTTTTTT.